A selection of T cell receptor beta chains follows, all from one sample in a study of blood T cell repertoires in COVID-19. Libraries were prepared by immunoSEQ multiplex PCR; TCRdb keeps only in-frame clonotypes and omits some of them. Of around 400,000 clones listed, around 87% were seen once; the top ten hold about 2.1%. The sample was peripheral blood. These receptors were taken from a woman aged 60-75 years with COVID-19, enrolled during active disease. Each CDR3 is given with its conserved first and last residue. A D gene is named only where the DNA matches it firmly. Clone size is not always given. Where it is, it says once, few, many or a class for expanded clones.

J,length,V,D,size,DNA,CDR3
TRBJ2-7,16,TRBV13,-,once,TGTGCCAGCAGCAACCGGGACTCCTTACCCTACGACGAGCAGTACTTC,CASSNRDSLPYDEQYF
TRBJ2-2,16,TRBV9,TRBD2,-,TGTGCCAGCAGCATAAGCGGGGGGGCAAGCACCGGGGAGCTGTTTTTT,CASSISGGASTGELFF
TRBJ2-1,11,TRBV12-3/TRBV12-4,-,-,TGTGCCAGCAGACAGGGAAATGAGCAGTTCTTC,CASRQGNEQFF
TRBJ1-1,17,TRBV3-1/TRBV3-2,-,-,TGTGCCAGCAGCACTCTGCTTCGTAAGCCGGGGAACACTGAAGCTTTCTTT,CASSTLLRKPGNTEAFF
TRBJ2-7,14,TRBV7-6,TRBD1,-,TGTGCCAGCAGCTTACGACAGGGGTCTCAGGAGCAGTACTTC,CASSLRQGSQEQYF
TRBJ2-3,14,TRBV7-9,-,-,TGTGCCAGCAGCCCCGGGACTGACGGAGATACGCAGTATTTT,CASSPGTDGDTQYF
TRBJ2-7,14,TRBV2,TRBD1,-,TGTGCCAGCAGGGCAGGACAGGGGGTCTCCGAGCAGTACTTC,CASRAGQGVSEQYF
TRBJ1-1,15,TRBV13,-,once,TGTGCCAGCAGCTTAGAGCGACGGAAGAACACTGAAGCTTTCTTT,CASSLERRKNTEAFF
TRBJ1-1,13,TRBV4-1,-,-,TGCGCCAGCAGCCAAGATACTGCGCACGAAGCTTTCTTT,CASSQDTAHEAFF
TRBJ2-1,17,TRBV28,TRBD2,-,TGTGCCAGCAGTTTCCCGGGACTAGCTGGGGGTTACAATGAGCAGTTCTTC,CASSFPGLAGGYNEQFF
TRBJ1-6,14,TRBV7-6,TRBD1,-,TGTGCCAGCAGCCCTAGACAGGGTTCTTCACCCCTCCACTTT,CASSPRQGSSPLHF
TRBJ1-2,14,TRBV4-1,-,-,TGCGCCAGCAGCCAAGCCGCCGGCGGGTATGGCTACACCTTC,CASSQAAGGYGYTF
TRBJ2-7,15,TRBV11-2,TRBD1,-,TGTGCCAGCAGCTTAGTTCGTCAGGGGGCCTACGAGCAGTACTTC,CASSLVRQGAYEQYF
TRBJ2-1,16,TRBV15,TRBD2,-,TGTGCCACCAGCTCCGACGAGAGCGGGGGGGCCTATGAGCAGTTCTTC,CATSSDESGGAYEQFF
TRBJ1-1,15,TRBV6-5,TRBD1,-,TGTGCCAGCAGCCGGACAGGGGGCGCGAGGGCTGAAGCTTTCTTT,CASSRTGGARAEAFF
TRBJ1-2,15,TRBV6-5,TRBD1,-,TGTGCCAGCAGTTACCCCCAGGGGGTAGTCTATGGCTACACCTTC,CASSYPQGVVYGYTF
TRBJ1-1,14,TRBV11-2,-,-,TGTGCCAGCAGCTTAATCCCTGGGGGCTATGAAGCTTTCTTT,CASSLIPGGYEAFF
TRBJ1-4,17,TRBV9,TRBD1,-,TGTGCCAGCAGCGTAGATCCTCGACAGGGGGGAAATGAAAAACTGTTTTTT,CASSVDPRQGGNEKLFF
TRBJ1-5,15,TRBV6-1,-,few,TGTGCCAGCAGTGAAATGGGGGGATTCAATCAGCCCCAGCATTTT,CASSEMGGFNQPQHF
TRBJ2-3,14,TRBV7-3,-,-,TGTGCCAGCAGCTTGAGCGGGCCCACAGATACGCAGTATTTT,CASSLSGPTDTQYF
TRBJ1-5,14,TRBV30,-,-,TGTGCCTGGAGTAACGGACAGAGGTATCAGCCCCAGCATTTT,CAWSNGQRYQPQHF
TRBJ2-3,16,TRBV28,-,-,TGTGCCAGCAGCTCCCCCCGTAGCGGAAGCACAGATACGCAGTATTTT,CASSSPRSGSTDTQYF
TRBJ2-3,14,TRBV18,-,-,TGTGCCAGCTCCCCGACTAGGGGTCATGGTACGCAGTATTTT,CASSPTRGHGTQYF
TRBJ1-6,15,TRBV19,-,-,TGTGCCAGTAGTATAGATTCTACAGGGAATTCACCCCTCCACTTT,CASSIDSTGNSPLHF
TRBJ2-2,16,TRBV5-4,TRBD1,-,TGTGCCAGCAGCCCCCGGGACAGGGGTAATACCGGGGAGCTGTTTTTT,CASSPRDRGNTGELFF
TRBJ2-7,15,TRBV7-2,TRBD1,-,TGTGCCAGCAGCAAGGGGACAGGGGGCTTCTACGAGCAGTACTTC,CASSKGTGGFYEQYF
TRBJ1-1,12,TRBV29-1,TRBD1,few,TGCAGCGCCGTATCCAGGGGGGCTGAAGCTTTCTTT,CSAVSRGAEAFF
TRBJ1-1,15,TRBV5-5,TRBD1,-,TGTGCCAGCAGCTTGGGTGCAGGGGGCGTTTATGAAGCTTTCTTT,CASSLGAGGVYEAFF
TRBJ1-6,17,TRBV19,-,-,TGTGCCAGTAGAGGACAGCACATTGTGTCCTATAATTCACCCCTCCACTTT,CASRGQHIVSYNSPLHF
TRBJ2-6,13,TRBV19,-,-,TGTGCCAGTAGGGTTAGTGGGGCCAACGTCCTGACTTTC,CASRVSGANVLTF
TRBJ2-2,13,TRBV27,-,-,TGTGCCAGCAGTGTGGGACTCACCGGGGAGCTGTTTTTT,CASSVGLTGELFF
TRBJ1-2,14,TRBV3-1/TRBV3-2,-,once,TGTGCCAGCAGCCAGTCAGGGGTTGGTTATGGCTACACCTTC,CASSQSGVGYGYTF
TRBJ2-3,13,TRBV29-1,TRBD1,-,TGCAGTGTGGAAGGGACAGGGACAGATACGCAGTATTTT,CSVEGTGTDTQYF
TRBJ2-7,15,TRBV5-6,TRBD1,-,TGTGCCAGCAGCTCGACAGGGGGCGCTGGCGACGAGCAGTACTTC,CASSSTGGAGDEQYF
TRBJ2-7,11,TRBV28,-,-,TGTGCCAGCTTGGATAGCACCAAGCAGTACTTC,CASLDSTKQYF
TRBJ1-3,16,TRBV3-1/TRBV3-2,TRBD1,-,TGTGCCAGCAGCCTTCGGACAGGGGGTCTTGGAAACACCATATATTTT,CASSLRTGGLGNTIYF
TRBJ2-2,12,TRBV7-3,-,-,TGTGCCAGCCGGACTGAAATCGGGGAGCTGTTTTTT,CASRTEIGELFF
TRBJ1-1,13,TRBV3-1/TRBV3-2,-,-,TGTGCCAGCAGCCTACAGGGTAACACTGAAGCTTTCTTT,CASSLQGNTEAFF
TRBJ2-2,16,TRBV5-4,TRBD1,-,TGTGCCAGCAGCTTGGATTTTGGGACAGGGGCCGGGGAGCTGTTTTTT,CASSLDFGTGAGELFF
TRBJ1-2,14,TRBV10-3,TRBD1,-,TGTGCCATCAGGGAGGACAGGCGGAACTATGGCTACACCTTC,CAIREDRRNYGYTF
TRBJ2-3,15,TRBV2,TRBD1,-,TGTGCCAGCACCCGGGACAGGAAAAGCACAGATACGCAGTATTTT,CASTRDRKSTDTQYF
TRBJ1-5,12,TRBV11-2,-,-,TGTGCCAGCAGCTTAGACAGTCAGCCCCAGCATTTT,CASSLDSQPQHF
TRBJ1-1,14,TRBV5-1,-,-,TGCGCCAGCAGCCGGGGTTTTACGGACACTGAAGCTTTCTTT,CASSRGFTDTEAFF
TRBJ2-1,15,TRBV4-1,TRBD2,-,TGCGCCAGCAGCCCCCCGGGACTAGCGGGTTCTGAGCAGTTCTTC,CASSPPGLAGSEQFF
TRBJ1-2,17,TRBV6-1,-,-,TGTGCCAGCAGTGAAAAGGGCGTCCCACCGGAGGGCTATGGCTACACCTTC,CASSEKGVPPEGYGYTF
TRBJ1-1,17,TRBV4-1,TRBD1,-,TGCGCCAGCAGCCTAAAAACAGGGGCCCCGATGAACACTGAAGCTTTCTTT,CASSLKTGAPMNTEAFF
TRBJ2-5,16,TRBV7-2,-,-,TGTGCCAGCAGCTTAGCGTGGGGAGGGGGGCAAGAGACCCAGTACTTC,CASSLAWGGGQETQYF
TRBJ2-7,14,TRBV6-4,TRBD1,-,TGTGCCAGCAGTGTGGTACAGGGGGCTTACGAGCAGTACTTC,CASSVVQGAYEQYF
TRBJ1-1,13,TRBV3-1/TRBV3-2,-,-,TGTGCCAGCAGCCCCTTTCGCGGCACTGAAGCTTTCTTT,CASSPFRGTEAFF
TRBJ1-2,13,TRBV24-1,-,-,TGTGCCACCAGCCCCGATGCAACACGTGGCTACACCTTC,CATSPDATRGYTF
TRBJ1-1,14,TRBV19,TRBD1,-,TGTGCCAGTAGTTCGGGGACAGGGAACACTGAAGCTTTCTTT,CASSSGTGNTEAFF
TRBJ2-2,17,TRBV7-3,TRBD1,-,TGTGCCAGCAGCCTAGACAGGGGGGCTTTAAACACCGGGGAGCTGTTTTTT,CASSLDRGALNTGELFF
TRBJ1-1,12,TRBV28,TRBD1,-,TGTGCCAGCAGTCTCCGGACAGGGAAAGCTTTCTTT,CASSLRTGKAFF
TRBJ1-4,15,TRBV19,TRBD1,-,TGTGCCAGTAGTCCCGGGACAGTGACTAATGAAAAACTGTTTTTT,CASSPGTVTNEKLFF
TRBJ1-1,15,TRBV6-5,-,-,TGTGCCAGCAGTTACGGGGGCGGTACGAACACTGAAGCTTTCTTT,CASSYGGGTNTEAFF
TRBJ2-7,17,TRBV3-1/TRBV3-2,TRBD2,-,TGTGCCAGCAGCCACTCCGGGACTAGCGGGGGGGCCACCGAGCAGTACTTC,CASSHSGTSGGATEQYF
TRBJ2-1,14,TRBV5-4,TRBD1,-,TGTGCCAGCAACCAGGGACAGGGATACAATGAGCAGTTCTTC,CASNQGQGYNEQFF
TRBJ1-1,18,TRBV9,TRBD1,few,TGTGCCAGCAGCGACCCCCGGGACAGGGTCATAGAAGGCACTGAAGCTTTCTTT,CASSDPRDRVIEGTEAFF
TRBJ2-2,16,TRBV3-1/TRBV3-2,-,-,TGTGCCAGCAGTCAGAACAGGGTTCGGGGCACCGGGGAGCTGTTTTTT,CASSQNRVRGTGELFF